These 29 T cell receptor beta chains were sequenced from one sample in a study of T cells after yellow fever vaccination. TCRdb re-called the 5' RACE reads with MiXCR, one entry per CDR3 protein. This sample has some 350,000 distinct CDR3 sequences, with roughly 6.2% found just once. This specimen consisted of PBMCs, obtained 5 days after the yellow fever booster vaccination. These receptors originate from a man aged 25 to 40 who received the YFV17D yellow fever vaccine.

This clonotype was seen many times. V gene TRBV10-3 combines with J gene TRBJ2-2, with TRBD2 matching over 12 bases. V was clipped by 11 bases and J by 8 bases; unmatched bases: 6. Looked up from germline, CDR1 is ENHRY and CDR2 is SYGVKD. The CDR3 is 13 amino acids. CDR3 region: CAASGRAFGELFF. The CDR3, as DNA: TGTGCCGCTAGCGGGAGGGCCTTTGGGGAGCTGTTTTTT.

In this sample, this clonotype turned up many times. This rearrangement joins TRBV7-2 to TRBJ2-3; tentatively, D is TRBD1 (6 bases). In germline, CDR1 is SGHTA, CDR2 FQGNSA. The CDR3 covers 14 residues. V lost 5 bases and J lost 3, with 12 bases in between. DNA for the CDR3: TGTGCCAGCAGCCAACAGGGAACGACAGATACGCAGTATTTT. Residues: CASSQQGTTDTQYF.

This clonotype was seen just once. The rearrangement links TRBV29-1 to TRBJ2-1; 8 bases align to TRBD1. Trimming cost V 7 bases and J 7 bases; bases outside gene matches: 6. Per the germline V gene, CDR1 is SQVTM and CDR2 is ANQGSEA. This CDR3 comprises 12 residues. The CDR3 sequence is CSAAGQGNEQFF. As DNA, the CDR3 is TGCAGCGCCGCTGGACAGGGTAATGAGCAGTTCTTC.

This clonotype has just a few counts. The chain has TRBV28 and TRBJ1-5; D gene uncertain. The V gene lost 8 bases and the J gene lost 2 bases, with 16 bases spanning the gap. From germline, CDR1 is MDHEN and CDR2 SYDVKM. The CDR3 runs 15 residues. The CDR3 region is CASLPSSFGNQPQHF. The CDR3, as DNA: TGTGCCAGCCTTCCCTCCAGTTTTGGCAATCAGCCCCAGCATTTT. The full variable domain, in which reference TRBV28 and TRBJ1-5 provide the parts outside the CDR3, is DVKVTQSSRYLVKRTGEKVFLECVQDMDHENMFWYRQDPGLGLRLIYFSYDVKMKEKGDIPEGYSVSREKKERFSLILESASTNQTSMYLCASLPSSFGNQPQHFGDGTRLSIL.

V gene TRBV7-2 combines with J gene TRBJ2-1; 7 bases map to TRBD2. Trimming removed 5 bases from V and 0 bases from J; junction bases left unmatched: 7. CDR1 is SGHTA, CDR2 FQGNSA, per germline. This CDR3 is built from 16 residues. The CDR3 DNA is TGTGCCAGCAGCCTTCTAGCGGCCAGCTCCTACAATGAGCAGTTCTTC. Protein sequence: CASSLLAASSYNEQFF.

This clonotype appeared a few times. This chain uses TRBV21-1 with TRBJ2-1; TRBD1, the D gene given by the table, was not confirmed from the DNA. TRBV21-1 is a recognized pseudogene. The CDR3 length is 11 residues. The CDR3 region is CASSTDPPQFF. The DNA of the CDR3 is TGTGCCAGCAGCACCGATCCCCCCCAGTTCTTC.

This clonotype was counted many times. V usage is TRBV7-9 and J usage is TRBJ2-3; perhaps TRBD2 as D (6 bases). This CDR3 has 15 amino acids. Germline V gives CDR1 SEHNR, CDR2 FQNEAQ (reference sequence). Trimming took off 3 bases at V and 2 bases at J, with 12 bases between the two ends. The chain's CDR3 is CASSLGSGFTDTQYF. The CDR3 coding sequence is TGTGCCAGCAGCTTGGGTAGCGGATTCACAGATACGCAGTATTTT.

The gene calls are TRBV6-2 or TRBV6-3 and TRBJ2-3, with D uncertain. CDR1 MNHEY and CDR2 SVGEGT come from the germline V gene. The CDR3 covers 13 residues. V gave up 5 bases and J gave up 7 bases, with 13 bases separating them. The CDR3 protein is CASSTYLPYTQYF. The CDR3 nucleotides are TGTGCCAGCAGTACGTACCTGCCCTATACGCAGTATTTT.

This clonotype was found a few times. The chain uses TRBV18 and TRBJ2-5; TRBD2 agrees at 8 bases. The germline V gene has CDR1 KGHSH and CDR2 LQKENI. The CDR3 extends over 15 amino acids. With V trimmed by 1 base and J by 5 bases, 6 bases remained unmatched. CDR3 nucleotide sequence: TGTGCCAGCTCACCACAGCGGGAGTTAGGCGAGACCCAGTACTTC. Its protein is CASSPQRELGETQYF.

This clonotype was seen a handful of times. The chain links TRBV5-1 to TRBJ2-4, with D tentatively TRBD2 (5 bases). The CDR3 is made up of 12 amino acids. Trimming stripped 6 bases from V and 6 bases from J, with 10 bases between. CDR1 and CDR2 from the germline V gene are SGHRS and YFSETQ. As DNA, the CDR3 is TGCGCCAGCACGGACGGAGGAAACATTCAGTACTTC. As protein: CASTDGGNIQYF.

The rearrangement links TRBV11-3 to TRBJ1-1; D gene uncertain. Germline V gene sequence: CDR1 SGHNT, CDR2 YENEEA. Trimming took 4 bases from V and 3 from J, leaving 6 bases between them. The CDR3 runs to 12 residues. The DNA for the CDR3 is TGTGCCAGCAGCTCCCCTGACACTGAAGCTTTCTTT. Amino acids: CASSSPDTEAFF.

The table lists this clonotype with many counts. The genes are TRBV9 and TRBJ2-3; D not resolved. The CDR3 sequence is 15 residues long. Germline CDR1 and CDR2: SGDLS and YYNGEE. Trimming took 4 bases from V and 4 from J, leaving 16 bases between them. The CDR3 nucleotides are TGTGCCAGCAGCAAGGAAACGCTGTCTGCAGATACGCAGTATTTT. Residues: CASSKETLSADTQYF.

This clonotype was seen a handful of times. The chain combines TRBV7-2 with TRBJ2-1; D ambiguous. V gave up 3 bases and J gave up 6 bases, with 18 bases separating them. Per germline, CDR1 SGHTA and CDR2 FQGNSA. This CDR3 is built from 16 residues. The chain's CDR3 is CASSFGRMLGGNEQFF. CDR3 in DNA: TGTGCCAGCAGCTTTGGTCGTATGTTGGGCGGCAATGAGCAGTTCTTC.

The table lists this clonotype with many counts. This CDR3 reads CSARDLANGLNSPLHF. The CDR3 region has the DNA TGCAGTGCTAGAGATCTAGCGAACGGCTTGAATTCACCCCTCCACTTT. The chain links TRBV20-1 to TRBJ1-6; D not resolved. Germline CDR1 reads DFQATT; CDR2 reads SNEGSKA (reference sequence). The CDR3 spans 16 residues. V lost 0 bases and J lost 7, with 16 bases in between.

This clonotype was observed at least ten times. The chain links TRBV7-2 to TRBJ2-7, with a tentative D call TRBD2 (5 bases). V lost 5 bases, J lost 6 bases, and 11 bases lay in between. Germline loops: CDR1 SGHTA, CDR2 FQGNSA. This CDR3 has 12 amino acids. The CDR3 bases are TGTGCCAGCAGCCGCGGACTGGCCGAGCAGTACTTC. It encodes CASSRGLAEQYF. Filled out from reference TRBV7-2 and TRBJ2-7, the complete variable domain reads GAGVSQSPSNKVTEKGKDVELRCDPISGHTALYWYRQSLGQGLEFLIYFQGNSAPDKSGLPSDRFSAERTGGSVSTLTIQRTQQEDSAVYLCASSRGLAEQYFGPGTRLTVT.

This clonotype was detected ten times or more. The chain joins TRBV6-1 to TRBJ2-1; 7 bases are a match to TRBD2. After removal of 4 bases from V and 4 bases from J, the junction contained 4 bases not matched to a gene. Germline CDR1 is MNHNS and CDR2 is SASEGT. The CDR3 length is 14 residues. The CDR3 here is CASSGREIYNEQFF. The DNA for the CDR3 is TGTGCCAGCAGTGGGCGGGAGATTTACAATGAGCAGTTCTTC.

The chain links TRBV30 to TRBJ1-5; D gene unclear. Germline lookup yields CDR1 GTSNPN and CDR2 SVGIG (reference sequence). The CDR3 has 13 residues. V dropped 6 bases and J dropped 0 bases, with 9 bases sitting between them. The CDR3 reads CACTDNSNQPQHF. The CDR3 DNA follows: TGTGCCTGTACTGATAATAGCAATCAGCCCCAGCATTTT.

The rearrangement joins TRBV21-1 to TRBJ2-6; the table's TRBD1 call for D was not verified on the DNA. TRBV21-1 is marked as a pseudogene. The CDR3 is made up of 18 amino acids. CDR3 DNA: TGTGCCAGCAGCAGACGGGACAGGGGGAATACTGGGGCCAACGTCCTGACTTTC. It is translated as CASSRRDRGNTGANVLTF.

This clonotype was seen repeatedly, ten times or more. CDR3 nucleotides: TGCAGCGTTTCCCCAGGGGGCACCTACGAGCAGTACTTC. This gives the protein CSVSPGGTYEQYF. The chain joins TRBV29-1 to TRBJ2-7; 8 bases are a match to TRBD1. From germline, CDR1 is SQVTM and CDR2 ANQGSEA. V shed 5 bases, J shed 2 bases, and the junction held 5 bases outside the gene matches. The CDR3 covers 13 residues.

This clonotype was counted a few times. The chain carries TRBV28 and TRBJ2-1, with 15 nucleotides matching TRBD2. The germline gives CDR1 MDHEN, CDR2 SYDVKM. The CDR3 length is 14 residues. V lost 8 bases, J lost 14 bases, and 10 bases stayed unmatched. DNA for the CDR3: TGTGCCAGCGGCCTCAGGACTAGCGGGAGGGCCAAGTTCTTC. Its protein product is CASGLRTSGRAKFF.

In this sample, this clonotype turned up a few times. The chain joins TRBV29-1 to TRBJ2-5; weak D call: TRBD2 (6 bases). Trimming took 4 bases from V and 5 from J, leaving 11 bases between them. Germline V gene data show CDR1 as SQVTM and CDR2 as ANQGSEA. There are 12 residues in the CDR3. Written as DNA, the CDR3 is TGCAGCGTTGCCGGGAGAGCCGAGACCCAGTACTTC. It codes for CSVAGRAETQYF. The complete variable domain, with remaining parts taken from reference TRBV29-1 and TRBJ2-5, reads SAVISQKPSRDICQRGTSLTIQCQVDSQVTMMFWYRQQPGQSLTLIATANQGSEATYESGFVIDKFPISRPNLTFSTLTVSNMSPEDSSIYLCSVAGRAETQYFGPGTRLLVL.

The chain has TRBV11-2 and TRBJ2-1, with TRBD2 matching 11 bases. Germline CDR1 is SGHAT and CDR2 is FQNNGV. The CDR3 loop spans 15 amino acids. V shed 2 bases and J 9 bases; nucleotides not matched to a gene: 6. The CDR3 sequence: CASSLRTSGSREQFF. For the CDR3, the DNA is TGTGCCAGCAGCTTACGCACTAGCGGGAGCCGTGAGCAGTTCTTC.

V and J are TRBV20-1 and TRBJ1-6; D is possibly TRBD1 (5 bases). This CDR3 is built from 15 residues. With 0 bases removed from V and 14 bases from J, the gap between germline ends came to 20 bases. Germline V gives CDR1 DFQATT, CDR2 SNEGSKA (reference sequence). CDR3 in DNA: TGCAGTGCTAGAGAATCTGGGGCGCCACCTTTTGCCCTCCACTTT. Its translation is CSARESGAPPFALHF.

This clonotype has a handful of counts. V usage is TRBV19 and J usage is TRBJ1-5, with D possibly being TRBD1 (5 bases). Germline CDR1 and CDR2: LNHDA and SQIVND (reference sequence). This CDR3 comprises 14 residues. V lost 5 bases and J lost 1, with 9 bases in between. The CDR3 spells CASSWQGSNQPQHF. In DNA form, the CDR3 reads TGTGCCAGTAGTTGGCAGGGCAGCAATCAGCCCCAGCATTTT.

This clonotype occurred many times. J is TRBJ2-2 and V is TRBV6-1; 13 bases line up with TRBD2. Germline trimming cut 8 bases from V and 7 bases from J; bases unmatched to any gene: 7. There are 15 residues in the CDR3. Germline CDR1 and CDR2: MNHNS and SASEGT. The CDR3 coding sequence is TGTGCCAGCCTGCCGGGACTAGCGGGACACGGGGAGCTGTTTTTT. Its protein product is CASLPGLAGHGELFF.

This clonotype was recorded many times. This chain connects TRBV7-2 to TRBJ2-7; D not certain. V was cut by 5 bases and J by 6 bases, with 20 bases left in between. The length of the CDR3 is 15 residues. Germline V gene data show CDR1 as SGHTA and CDR2 as FQGNSA. CDR3 region: CASSASVLGFGEQYF. As DNA, the CDR3 is TGTGCCAGCAGCGCTTCGGTCCTGGGCTTCGGCGAGCAGTACTTC.

This clonotype was detected only a few times. The gene calls are TRBV12-3 or TRBV12-4 and TRBJ2-2; perhaps TRBD2 as D (6 bases). Deletions cut 6 bases from V and 2 bases from J, with 13 bases between. This CDR3 contains 15 residues. The CDR3 DNA is TGTGCCAGCAGCCAAATAGCGGCCAACACCGGGGAGCTGTTTTTT. Protein sequence: CASSQIAANTGELFF.

The chain combines TRBV20-1 with TRBJ2-5, with D perhaps TRBD2 (5 bases). CDR3 size: 15 residues. V was pared by 2 bases and J by 5 bases, with 18 bases between. The germline V gene has CDR1 DFQATT and CDR2 SNEGSKA (reference sequence). The CDR3 bases are TGCAGTGCTAGATCGGGAAGGGTATCCCGCGAGACCCAGTACTTC. Protein product: CSARSGRVSRETQYF.

The chain links TRBV20-1 to TRBJ2-2; D assignment may be TRBD1 or TRBD2 (5 bases each). The germline CDR1 and CDR2 sequences are DFQATT and SNEGSKA (reference sequence). This CDR3 comprises 13 residues. V was trimmed by 0 bases and J by 9 bases, leaving 11 bases between them. DNA of the CDR3: TGCAGTGCTAGAGATAGAGGGGCCAGGGAGCTGTTTTTT. Translated, it gives CSARDRGARELFF.